This T cell receptor beta chain was identified during a study of T cell clonality in common variable immunodeficiency. Study results and caveats: Common variable immunodeficiency TCR beta sequences reportedly had fewer deletions and N-nucleotide insertions.

This CDR3 contains 13 residues. Germline loops: CDR1 GTSNPN, CDR2 SVGIG (reference sequence). The V gene lost 7 bases and the J gene lost 0 bases, with 12 bases spanning the gap. Clones were sequenced by immunoSEQ multiplex PCR, and TCRdb holds only the in-frame ones, with some missing. The sample lists 30,000 to 40,000 clones, none appearing once, the ten largest making up 6% to 8%. At least ten counts were recorded for this clone. Its antigen is currently unknown. The read terminates 3 residues before the CDR3 end, so the remaining end is supplied by the germline J gene. J is TRBJ1-2 and V is TRBV30; tentative D call: TRBD1 (6 bases). This TCR came from a human donor with common variable immunodeficiency. Sequencing was performed on peripheral blood mononuclear cells. The CDR3 protein is CASPGHPNYGYTF. The covered CDR3 bases are TGTGCCTCCCCGGGACACCCTAACTATGGC.